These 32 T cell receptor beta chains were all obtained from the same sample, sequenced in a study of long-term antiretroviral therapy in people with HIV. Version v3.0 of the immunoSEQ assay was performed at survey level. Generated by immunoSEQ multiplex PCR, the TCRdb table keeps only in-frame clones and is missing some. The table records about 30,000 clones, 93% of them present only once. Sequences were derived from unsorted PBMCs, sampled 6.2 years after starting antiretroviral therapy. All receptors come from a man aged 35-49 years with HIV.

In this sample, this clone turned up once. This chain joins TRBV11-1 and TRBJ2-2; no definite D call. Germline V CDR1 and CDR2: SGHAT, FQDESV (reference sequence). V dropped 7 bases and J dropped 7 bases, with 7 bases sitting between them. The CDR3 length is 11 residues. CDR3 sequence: CASNGRGELFF. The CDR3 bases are TGTGCCAGCAACGGGCGCGGGGAGCTGTTTTTT.

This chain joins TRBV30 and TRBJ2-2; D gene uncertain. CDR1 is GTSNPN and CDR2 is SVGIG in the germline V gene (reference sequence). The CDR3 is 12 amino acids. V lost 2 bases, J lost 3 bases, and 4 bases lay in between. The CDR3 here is CAWSRDTGELFF. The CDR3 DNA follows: TGTGCCTGGAGTAGGGACACCGGGGAGCTGTTTTTT. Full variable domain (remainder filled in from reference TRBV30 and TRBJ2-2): SQTIHQWPATLVQPVGSPLSLECTVEGTSNPNLYWYRQAAGRGLQLLFYSVGIGQISSEVPQNLSASRPQDRQFILSSKKLLLSDSGFYLCAWSRDTGELFFGEGSRLTVL.

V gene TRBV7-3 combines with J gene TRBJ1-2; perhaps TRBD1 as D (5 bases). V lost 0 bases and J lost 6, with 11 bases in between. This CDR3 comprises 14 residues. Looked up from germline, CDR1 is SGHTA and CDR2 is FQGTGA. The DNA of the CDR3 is TGTGCCAGCAGCTTAACGGGTGGGGGGAATGGCTACACCTTC. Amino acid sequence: CASSLTGGGNGYTF.

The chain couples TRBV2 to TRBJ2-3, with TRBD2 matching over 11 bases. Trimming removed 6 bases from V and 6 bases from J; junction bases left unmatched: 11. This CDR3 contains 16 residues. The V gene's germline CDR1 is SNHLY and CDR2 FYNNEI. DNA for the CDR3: TGTGCCAGCAGGATGACTAGCGGGGCGCCTTCGGATACGCAGTATTTT. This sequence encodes CASRMTSGAPSDTQYF.

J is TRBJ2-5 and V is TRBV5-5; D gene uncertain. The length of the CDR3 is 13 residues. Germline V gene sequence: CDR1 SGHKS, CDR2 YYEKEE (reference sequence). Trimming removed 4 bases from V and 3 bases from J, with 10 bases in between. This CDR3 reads CASSPDQEETQYF. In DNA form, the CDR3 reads TGTGCCAGCAGCCCCGACCAAGAAGAGACCCAGTACTTC. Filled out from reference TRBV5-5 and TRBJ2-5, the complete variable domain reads DAGVTQSPTHLIKTRGQQVTLRCSPISGHKSVSWYQQVLGQGPQFIFQYYEKEERGRGNFPDRFSARQFPNYSSELNVNALLLGDSALYLCASSPDQEETQYFGPGTRLLVL.

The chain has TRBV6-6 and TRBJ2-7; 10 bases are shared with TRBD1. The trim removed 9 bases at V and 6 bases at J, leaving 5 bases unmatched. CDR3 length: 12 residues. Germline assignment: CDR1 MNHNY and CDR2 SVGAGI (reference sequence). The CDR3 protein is CARTGGEFEQYF. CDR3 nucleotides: TGTGCCAGGACAGGGGGCGAATTCGAGCAGTACTTC.

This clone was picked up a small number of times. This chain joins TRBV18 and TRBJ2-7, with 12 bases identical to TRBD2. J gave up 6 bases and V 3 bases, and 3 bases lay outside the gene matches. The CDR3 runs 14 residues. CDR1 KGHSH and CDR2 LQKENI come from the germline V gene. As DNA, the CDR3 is TGTGCCAGCTCACCCGGACTAGCGGGATCCGAGCAGTACTTC. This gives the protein CASSPGLAGSEQYF.

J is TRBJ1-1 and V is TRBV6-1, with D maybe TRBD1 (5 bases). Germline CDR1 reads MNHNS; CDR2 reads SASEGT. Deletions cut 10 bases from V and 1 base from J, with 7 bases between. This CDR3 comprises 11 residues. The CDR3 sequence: CATGGNTEAFF. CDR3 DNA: TGTGCCACGGGGGGGAACACTGAAGCTTTCTTT.

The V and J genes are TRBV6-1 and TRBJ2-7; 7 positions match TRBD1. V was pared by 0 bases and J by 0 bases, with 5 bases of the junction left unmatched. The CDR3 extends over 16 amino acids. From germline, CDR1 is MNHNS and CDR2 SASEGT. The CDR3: CASSEAPQGVSYEQYF. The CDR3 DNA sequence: TGTGCCAGCAGTGAAGCGCCTCAGGGGGTCTCCTACGAGCAGTACTTC.

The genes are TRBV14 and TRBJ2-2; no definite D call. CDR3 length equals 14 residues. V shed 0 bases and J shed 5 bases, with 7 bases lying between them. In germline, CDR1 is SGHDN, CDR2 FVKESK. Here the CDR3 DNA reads TGTGCCAGCAGCCAAGATATTGGGACCGGGGAGCTGTTTTTT. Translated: CASSQDIGTGELFF.

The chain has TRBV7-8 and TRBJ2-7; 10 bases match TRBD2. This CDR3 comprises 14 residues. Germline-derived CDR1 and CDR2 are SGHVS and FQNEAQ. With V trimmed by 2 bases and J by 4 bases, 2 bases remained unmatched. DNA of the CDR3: TGTGCCAGCAGCTTAACTAGCGGGATATACGAGCAGTACTTC. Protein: CASSLTSGIYEQYF. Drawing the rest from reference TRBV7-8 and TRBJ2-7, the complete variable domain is GAGVSQSPRYKVAKRGQDVALRCDPISGHVSLFWYQQALGQGPEFLTYFQNEAQLDKSGLPSDRFFAERPEGSVSTLKIQRTQQEDSAVYLCASSLTSGIYEQYFGPGTRLTVT.

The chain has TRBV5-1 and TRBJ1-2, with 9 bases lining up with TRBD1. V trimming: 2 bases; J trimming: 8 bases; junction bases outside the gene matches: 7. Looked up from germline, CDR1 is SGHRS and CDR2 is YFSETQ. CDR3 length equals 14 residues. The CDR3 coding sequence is TGCGCCAGCAGCTTACAGGGGGCGCCGGAAGGCTACACCTTC. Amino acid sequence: CASSLQGAPEGYTF. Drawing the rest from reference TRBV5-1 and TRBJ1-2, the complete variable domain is KAGVTQTPRYLIKTRGQQVTLSCSPISGHRSVSWYQQTPGQGLQFLFEYFSETQRNKGNFPGRFSGRQFSNSRSEMNVSTLELGDSALYLCASSLQGAPEGYTFGSGTRLTVV.

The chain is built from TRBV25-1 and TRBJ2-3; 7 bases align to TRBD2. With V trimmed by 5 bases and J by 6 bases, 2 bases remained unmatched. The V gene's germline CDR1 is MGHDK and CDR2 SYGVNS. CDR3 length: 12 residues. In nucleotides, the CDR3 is TGTGCCAGCAGTTGGGAGGGCGATACGCAGTATTTT. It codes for CASSWEGDTQYF.

CDR3 sequence reads: CASSSGGGHNEQFF. The CDR3 DNA sequence: TGTGCCAGCAGCTCAGGGGGCGGCCACAATGAGCAGTTCTTC. The chain couples TRBV7-3 to TRBJ2-1; 8 positions match TRBD1. CDR1 is SGHTA and CDR2 is FQGTGA in the germline V gene. CDR3 length: 14 residues. J lost 5 bases, V lost 4 bases, and 4 bases had no gene match.

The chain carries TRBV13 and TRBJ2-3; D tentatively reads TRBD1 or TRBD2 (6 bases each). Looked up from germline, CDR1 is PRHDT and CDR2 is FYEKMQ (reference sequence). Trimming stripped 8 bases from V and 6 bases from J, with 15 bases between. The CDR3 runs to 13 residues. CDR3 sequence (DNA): TGTGCCAGCCGGGGGCTCTCTTTTGATACGCAGTATTTT. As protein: CASRGLSFDTQYF.

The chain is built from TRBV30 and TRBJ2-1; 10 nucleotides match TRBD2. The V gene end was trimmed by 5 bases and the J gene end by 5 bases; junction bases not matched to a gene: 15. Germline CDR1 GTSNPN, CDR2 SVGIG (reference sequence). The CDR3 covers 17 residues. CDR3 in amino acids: CAWAGAGGPSINNEQFF. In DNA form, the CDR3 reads TGTGCCTGGGCGGGAGCGGGAGGGCCTTCAATTAACAATGAGCAGTTCTTC. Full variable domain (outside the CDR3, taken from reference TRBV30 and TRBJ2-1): SQTIHQWPATLVQPVGSPLSLECTVEGTSNPNLYWYRQAAGRGLQLLFYSVGIGQISSEVPQNLSASRPQDRQFILSSKKLLLSDSGFYLCAWAGAGGPSINNEQFFGPGTRLTVL.

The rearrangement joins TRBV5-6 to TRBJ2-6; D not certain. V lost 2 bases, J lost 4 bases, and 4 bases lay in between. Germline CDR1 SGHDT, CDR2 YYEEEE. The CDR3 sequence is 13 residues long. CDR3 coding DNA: TGTGCCAGCAGCTTCGGCGGGGCCAACGTCCTGACTTTC. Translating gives CASSFGGANVLTF.

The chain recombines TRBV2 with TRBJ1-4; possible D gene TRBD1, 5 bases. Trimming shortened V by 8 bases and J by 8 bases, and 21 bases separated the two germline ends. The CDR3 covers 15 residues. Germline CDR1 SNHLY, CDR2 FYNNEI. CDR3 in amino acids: CASAPPGSRVEKLFF. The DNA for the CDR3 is TGTGCCAGCGCCCCTCCCGGGTCCAGGGTGGAAAAACTGTTTTTT.

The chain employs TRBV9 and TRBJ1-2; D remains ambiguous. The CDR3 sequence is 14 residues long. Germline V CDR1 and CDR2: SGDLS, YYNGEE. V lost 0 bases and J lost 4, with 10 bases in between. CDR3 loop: CASSVGEQFYGYTF. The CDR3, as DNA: TGTGCCAGCAGCGTAGGGGAGCAGTTCTATGGCTACACCTTC.

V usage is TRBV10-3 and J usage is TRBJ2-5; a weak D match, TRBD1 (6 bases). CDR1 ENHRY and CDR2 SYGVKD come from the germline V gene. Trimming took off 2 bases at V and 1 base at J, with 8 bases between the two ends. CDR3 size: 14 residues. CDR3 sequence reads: CAISEPDSQETQYF. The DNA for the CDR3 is TGTGCCATCAGTGAGCCGGACAGCCAAGAGACCCAGTACTTC.

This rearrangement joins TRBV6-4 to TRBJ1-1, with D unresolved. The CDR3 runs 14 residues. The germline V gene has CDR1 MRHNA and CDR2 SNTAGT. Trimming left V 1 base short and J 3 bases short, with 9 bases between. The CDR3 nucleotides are TGTGCCAGCAGTGACTGGTCCGGGGACACTGAAGCTTTCTTT. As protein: CASSDWSGDTEAFF.

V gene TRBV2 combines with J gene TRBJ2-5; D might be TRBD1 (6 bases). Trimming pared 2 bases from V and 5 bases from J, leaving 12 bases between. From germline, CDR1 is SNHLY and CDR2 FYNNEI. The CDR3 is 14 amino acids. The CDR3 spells CASSENQGWETQYF. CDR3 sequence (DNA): TGTGCCAGCAGTGAAAATCAGGGGTGGGAGACCCAGTACTTC.

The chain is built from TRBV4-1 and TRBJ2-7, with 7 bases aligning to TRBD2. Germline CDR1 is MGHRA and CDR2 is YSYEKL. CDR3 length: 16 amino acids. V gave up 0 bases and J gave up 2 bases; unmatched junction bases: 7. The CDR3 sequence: CASSQERTSFTYEQYF. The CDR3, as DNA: TGCGCCAGCAGCCAAGAGCGGACTAGTTTCACCTACGAGCAGTACTTC.

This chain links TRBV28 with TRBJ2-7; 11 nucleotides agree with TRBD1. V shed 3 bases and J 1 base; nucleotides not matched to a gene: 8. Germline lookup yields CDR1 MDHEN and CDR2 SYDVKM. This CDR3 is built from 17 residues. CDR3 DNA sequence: TGTGCCAGCAGTTTCACTCCGGGACAGGGGGGATCCTACGAGCAGTACTTC. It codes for CASSFTPGQGGSYEQYF.

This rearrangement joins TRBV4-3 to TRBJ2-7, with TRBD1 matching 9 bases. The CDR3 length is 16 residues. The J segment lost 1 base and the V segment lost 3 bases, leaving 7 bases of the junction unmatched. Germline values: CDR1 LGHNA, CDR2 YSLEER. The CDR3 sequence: CASSHYPGQGSYEQYF. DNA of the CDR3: TGCGCCAGCAGCCACTATCCGGGACAGGGTTCCTACGAGCAGTACTTC.

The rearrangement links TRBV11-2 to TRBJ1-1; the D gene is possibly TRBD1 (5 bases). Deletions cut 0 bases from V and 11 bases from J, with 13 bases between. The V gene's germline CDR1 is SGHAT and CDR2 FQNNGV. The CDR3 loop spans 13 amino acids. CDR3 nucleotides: TGTGCCAGCAGCTTAGATTACCAGGGAGAGGCTTTCTTT. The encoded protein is CASSLDYQGEAFF.

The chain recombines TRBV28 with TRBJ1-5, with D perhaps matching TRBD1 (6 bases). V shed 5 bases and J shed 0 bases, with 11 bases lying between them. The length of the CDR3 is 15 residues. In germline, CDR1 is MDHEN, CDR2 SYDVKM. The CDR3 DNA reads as TGTGCCAGCAGTCCCAGGACAGATAGCAATCAGCCCCAGCATTTT. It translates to CASSPRTDSNQPQHF.

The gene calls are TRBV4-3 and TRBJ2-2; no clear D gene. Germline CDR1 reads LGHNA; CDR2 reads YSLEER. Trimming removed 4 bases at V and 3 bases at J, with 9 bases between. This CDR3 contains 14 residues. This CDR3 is CASSPQHYTGELFF. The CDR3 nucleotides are TGCGCCAGCAGCCCCCAACATTACACCGGGGAGCTGTTTTTT.

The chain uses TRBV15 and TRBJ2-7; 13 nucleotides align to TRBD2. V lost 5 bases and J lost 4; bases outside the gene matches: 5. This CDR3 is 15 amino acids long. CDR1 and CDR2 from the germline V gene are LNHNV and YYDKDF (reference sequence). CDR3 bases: TGTGCCACCAGCGCGGGGACTAGCGGGAAGTACGAGCAGTACTTC. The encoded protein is CATSAGTSGKYEQYF. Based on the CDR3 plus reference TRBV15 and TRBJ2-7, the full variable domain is DAMVIQNPRYQVTQFGKPVTLSCSQTLNHNVMYWYQQKSSQAPKLLFHYYDKDFNNEADTPDNFQSRRPNTSFCFLDIRSPGLGDTAMYLCATSAGTSGKYEQYFGPGTRLTVT.

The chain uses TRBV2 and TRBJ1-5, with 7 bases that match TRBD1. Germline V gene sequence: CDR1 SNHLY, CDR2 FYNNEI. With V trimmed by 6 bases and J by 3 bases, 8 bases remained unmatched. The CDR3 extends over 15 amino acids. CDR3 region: CASSAGTVFNQPQHF. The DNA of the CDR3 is TGTGCCAGCAGCGCCGGGACAGTCTTCAATCAGCCCCAGCATTTT.

This chain's CDR3 is CASGSGTGAVREAFF. CDR3 bases: TGTGCTAGTGGCTCCGGGACAGGAGCTGTTCGTGAAGCTTTCTTT. This chain connects TRBV12-5 to TRBJ1-1, with TRBD1 matching over 8 bases. Losses at the gene ends were 6 bases for V and 7 bases for J; bases not matched to a gene: 13. The CDR3 totals 15 residues. Germline lookup yields CDR1 LGHNT and CDR2 FRNRAP.

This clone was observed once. The CDR3: CASSVLTGSGNEQFF. CDR3 nucleotides: TGCGCCAGCAGCGTCTTGACAGGGTCGGGCAATGAGCAGTTCTTC. The chain carries TRBV10-2 and TRBJ2-1, with 7 bases that match TRBD1. Germline loops: CDR1 WSHSY, CDR2 SAAADI. V lost 6 bases to trimming and J lost 6 bases; unmatched junction nucleotides: 11. The CDR3 has 15 amino acids.